These 14 T cell receptor beta chains were sequenced from one sample in a study of blood T cell repertoires in COVID-19. The protocol was immunoSEQ multiplex PCR, while the TCRdb copy is restricted to in-frame clones and leaves out a portion. The sample has approximately 99,000 clones, under 85% seen once. Sequencing was done on a sample of peripheral blood. These receptors were collected from a woman aged 70 to 79 with acute or convalescent COVID-19.

The V gene is TRBV7-9, the J gene TRBJ1-4; 7 bases agree with TRBD1. The germline V gene encodes CDR1 SEHNR and CDR2 FQNEAQ (reference sequence). Trimming at V came to 4 bases and at J to 7 bases, leaving 6 bases not matched to a gene. The CDR3 has 14 residues. The CDR3 nucleotides read TGTGCCAGCAGCTCCGGGACAGAGGCTGAAAAACTGTTTTTT. Protein: CASSSGTEAEKLFF.

V gene TRBV28 combines with J gene TRBJ1-3; TRBD1 matches 9 bases. Germline CDR1 is MDHEN and CDR2 is SYDVKM. The CDR3 consists of 15 residues. The trim removed 8 bases at V and 3 bases at J, leaving 8 bases unmatched. The CDR3 region is CASLTPGQGGNTIYF. CDR3 sequence (DNA): TGTGCCAGCCTTACACCGGGACAGGGTGGAAACACCATATATTTT.

In its sample, this clone was seen once. This CDR3 reads CASWAGDGANYGYTF. As DNA, the CDR3 is TGTGCCAGTTGGGCAGGGGACGGAGCTAACTATGGCTACACCTTC. V is TRBV28 and J is TRBJ1-2; a weak D match, TRBD1 (6 bases). CDR1 MDHEN and CDR2 SYDVKM come from the germline V gene. V lost 9 bases and J lost 0, with 17 bases in between. CDR3 size: 15 residues.

The chain employs TRBV28 and TRBJ1-1; TRBD1 agrees at 9 bases. The V gene end was trimmed by 7 bases and the J gene end by 0 bases; junction bases not matched to a gene: 6. The CDR3 length is 15 residues. Germline-derived CDR1 and CDR2 are MDHEN and SYDVKM. DNA of the CDR3: TGTGCCAGCATTGAAGGGACAGGGCTGAACACTGAAGCTTTCTTT. Its translation is CASIEGTGLNTEAFF.

CDR3 amino acids: CATSRERVGEQYV. CDR3 DNA sequence: TGTGCCACCAGCAGAGAGAGGGTTGGCGAGCAGTACGTC. V gene TRBV15 combines with J gene TRBJ2-7; TRBD2 is a possible D gene (5 bases). CDR3 size: 13 residues. Trimming shortened V by 0 bases and J by 6 bases, and 9 bases separated the two germline ends. In germline, CDR1 is LNHNV, CDR2 YYDKDF (reference sequence).

The V call is TRBV12-3 or TRBV12-4, the J call TRBJ2-1; D is possibly TRBD2 (5 bases). Trimming removed 2 bases at V and 5 bases at J, with 7 bases between. This CDR3 comprises 13 residues. The CDR3 spells CASSLSGNNEQFF. CDR3 coding DNA: TGTGCCAGCAGTTTATCGGGGAACAATGAGCAGTTCTTC.

This chain joins TRBV12-3 or TRBV12-4 and TRBJ1-1, with 8 bases that match TRBD1. This CDR3 comprises 13 residues. The V gene end was trimmed by 6 bases and the J gene end by 6 bases; junction bases not matched to a gene: 6. Here the CDR3 DNA reads TGTGCCAGCAGATCAGGGGGCCCACCTGAAGCTTTCTTT. Translation: CASRSGGPPEAFF.

The chain recombines TRBV6-5 with TRBJ1-5, with 11 bases that match TRBD1. Germline lookup yields CDR1 MNHEY and CDR2 SVGAGI. This CDR3 has 14 residues. V gave up 7 bases and J gave up 6 bases; unmatched junction bases: 5. The CDR3 loop reads CASIRGTGGQPQHF. CDR3 bases: TGTGCCAGCATCCGCGGGACAGGGGGTCAGCCCCAGCATTTT.

The rearrangement joins TRBV5-1 to TRBJ2-1; 7 nucleotides line up with TRBD2. V lost 2 bases and J lost 7; bases outside the gene matches: 6. The CDR3 spans 14 residues. CDR1 and CDR2 (germline): SGHRS, YFSETQ. The CDR3 bases are TGCGCCAGCAGCTTCGGGCCTAGCGGAAATGAGCAGTTCTTC. Translation gives CASSFGPSGNEQFF.

The chain is built from TRBV18 and TRBJ1-1; no definite D call. Germline lookup yields CDR1 KGHSH and CDR2 LQKENI. V was pared by 2 bases and J by 6 bases, with 19 bases between. The CDR3 consists of 16 residues. CDR3 DNA: TGTGCCAGCTCACCAGGGTCTGTCGGGAGCGGTGCTGAAGCTTTCTTT. This sequence encodes CASSPGSVGSGAEAFF.

The chain has TRBV6-1 and TRBJ2-6, with 10 bases that match TRBD1. V shed 4 bases, J shed 3 bases, and the junction held 3 bases outside the gene matches. The CDR3 extends over 16 amino acids. The germline V gene has CDR1 MNHNS and CDR2 SASEGT. CDR3 nucleotide sequence: TGTGCCAGCAGTGGGACAGGGGGGAATGGGGCCAACGTCCTGACTTTC. It translates to CASSGTGGNGANVLTF.

This clone was picked up a small number of times. The chain has TRBV29-1 and TRBJ1-6, with 7 bases aligning to TRBD1. This CDR3 has 13 residues. The V gene's germline CDR1 is SQVTM and CDR2 ANQGSEA. V was pared by 5 bases and J by 8 bases, with 6 bases of the junction left unmatched. The CDR3 loop is CSVQEGADSPLHF. The CDR3 DNA sequence: TGCAGCGTTCAGGAGGGGGCTGATTCACCCCTCCACTTT.

This clone was observed once. The CDR3 here is CASSFTGQGLGTKNIQYF. For the CDR3, the DNA is TGTGCCAGCAGCTTCACTGGACAGGGGTTAGGAACCAAAAACATTCAGTACTTC. The chain carries TRBV7-2 and TRBJ2-4, with TRBD1 matching 9 bases. The CDR3 has 18 residues. V trimming: 3 bases; J trimming: 2 bases; junction bases outside the gene matches: 11. The germline V gene has CDR1 SGHTA and CDR2 FQGNSA.

The V call is TRBV28, the J call TRBJ2-3, with 7 bases lining up with TRBD2. The CDR3 loop spans 15 amino acids. Germline lookup yields CDR1 MDHEN and CDR2 SYDVKM. Trimming at V came to 3 bases and at J to 3 bases, leaving 6 bases not matched to a gene. This CDR3 is CASSFQTAGTDTQYF. For the CDR3, the DNA is TGTGCCAGCAGTTTCCAGACAGCGGGGACAGATACGCAGTATTTT.